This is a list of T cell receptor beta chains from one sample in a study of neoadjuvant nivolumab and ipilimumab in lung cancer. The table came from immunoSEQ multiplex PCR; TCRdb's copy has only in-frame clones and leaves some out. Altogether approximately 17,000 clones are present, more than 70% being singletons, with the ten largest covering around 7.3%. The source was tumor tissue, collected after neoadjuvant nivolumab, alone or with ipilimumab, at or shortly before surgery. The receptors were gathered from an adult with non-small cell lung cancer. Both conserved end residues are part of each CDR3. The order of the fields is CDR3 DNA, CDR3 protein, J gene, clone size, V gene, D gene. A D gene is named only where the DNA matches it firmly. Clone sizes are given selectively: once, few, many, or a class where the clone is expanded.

TGTGCCAGCAGTTGGATCTCGGGGGGCACAGATACGCAGTATTTT | CASSWISGGTDTQYF | TRBJ2-3 | few | TRBV5-8 | NA
TGTGCCAGCAGCCAAGATTGGGGGGGCGCAGATACGCAGTATTTT | CASSQDWGGADTQYF | TRBJ2-3 | NA | TRBV4-2 | NA
TGCGCCAGCAACGTACAGGGGGCCCATCAGCCCCAGCATTTT | CASNVQGAHQPQHF | TRBJ1-5 | NA | TRBV10-2 | TRBD1
TGTGCCAGCAGTGAAAAAGGGTCTCGGACTGAAGCTTTCTTT | CASSEKGSRTEAFF | TRBJ1-1 | NA | TRBV6-1 | NA
TGTGCCAGCAGCTTAGACAATAACTATGGCTACACCTTC | CASSLDNNYGYTF | TRBJ1-2 | NA | TRBV7-2 | NA
TGTGCCAGCAGGTGGACAGGCGGGAATGAGCAGTTCTTC | CASRWTGGNEQFF | TRBJ2-1 | once | TRBV6-5 | TRBD1
TGCGCCAGCAGCCAAGATTTCCCGGGCACCTCCTACGAGCAGTACTTC | CASSQDFPGTSYEQYF | TRBJ2-7 | NA | TRBV4-1 | NA
TGTGCCAGCAGCCCCTCGGAGAACACTGAAGCTTTCTTT | CASSPSENTEAFF | TRBJ1-1 | NA | TRBV11-3 | NA
TGTGCCAGCAGCTTAATGGGGGGTTCCGGGGAGCTGTTTTTT | CASSLMGGSGELFF | TRBJ2-2 | once | TRBV7-2 | NA
TGCGCCAGCAGCCCTCGACAGGGGACCGGGGAGCTGTTTTTT | CASSPRQGTGELFF | TRBJ2-2 | NA | TRBV5-1 | TRBD1
TGCGCCAGCAAATTGGAGACAGGGGGGACGTACACTGAAGCTTTCTTT | CASKLETGGTYTEAFF | TRBJ1-1 | NA | TRBV5-1 | TRBD1
TGTGCCAGCAGTGACCGAAATTCACCCCTCCACTTT | CASSDRNSPLHF | TRBJ1-6 | few | TRBV2 | NA
TGTGCCAGCAGTTACCCCGGACAGGCGGGCACCTTC | CASSYPGQAGTF | TRBJ1-2 | NA | TRBV6-5 | TRBD1
TGTGCCAGCAGCTTAGGAGTCAGCAATCAGCCCCAGCATTTT | CASSLGVSNQPQHF | TRBJ1-5 | NA | TRBV11-3 | NA
TGTGCCAGCAGTGAAAGGATACCGGCCCGGCCCCAGCATTTT | CASSERIPARPQHF | TRBJ1-5 | NA | TRBV6-1 | NA
TGTGCTAGTGGTTTGGTTCTCCAGGGGGCAGAGGAAGGTACTGAAGCTTTCTTT | CASGLVLQGAEEGTEAFF | TRBJ1-1 | NA | TRBV12-5 | TRBD1
TGTGCCAGCTCACCCTCACAGCTCATGAACACTGAAGCTTTCTTT | CASSPSQLMNTEAFF | TRBJ1-1 | NA | TRBV18 | NA
TGTGCCAGCAGCGGAGTCGGACAGGGGGGTAACTATGGCTACACCTTC | CASSGVGQGGNYGYTF | TRBJ1-2 | NA | TRBV14 | TRBD1
TGTGCCAGTAGCACCGGACGGGATCAGCCCCAGCATTTT | CASSTGRDQPQHF | TRBJ1-5 | NA | TRBV19 | NA
TGCGCCAGCAGCCCGCCAGGGGCGAACACCATATATTTT | CASSPPGANTIYF | TRBJ1-3 | NA | TRBV4-1 | NA
TGTGCCAGCAGCTTAAGGGGCATGAACACTGAAGCTTTCTTT | CASSLRGMNTEAFF | TRBJ1-1 | few | TRBV7-3 | NA
TGTGCCAGCAGCCCAGGGCTCGCGAACACTGAAGCTTTCTTT | CASSPGLANTEAFF | TRBJ1-1 | NA | TRBV5-6 | NA
TGTGCCAGCAGTATGGACTATAGCACAGATACGCAGTATTTT | CASSMDYSTDTQYF | TRBJ2-3 | NA | TRBV25-1 | NA
TGTGCCAGCAGTTTACAGGGCGCTAGCACAGATACGCAGTATTTT | CASSLQGASTDTQYF | TRBJ2-3 | NA | TRBV27 | NA
TGCAGTGCTAGGAGCGCAGATACGCAGTATTTT | CSARSADTQYF | TRBJ2-3 | NA | TRBV20-1 | NA
TGTGCCAGCAGTGAAGCGACAGGGGCGGCGGGCTATGGCTACACCTTC | CASSEATGAAGYGYTF | TRBJ1-2 | NA | TRBV6-1 | TRBD1
TGTGCCACCCAAGCGGGGGGGCGGGAGACCCAGTACTTC | CATQAGGRETQYF | TRBJ2-5 | NA | TRBV6-1 | TRBD2
TGTGCCAGCAGCTTAGATCAGGGTGGGTTGTACGAGCAGTACTTC | CASSLDQGGLYEQYF | TRBJ2-7 | NA | TRBV11-2 | NA
TGCAGCGTAAATCAGGGGGGGACCGGGGAGCTGTTTTTT | CSVNQGGTGELFF | TRBJ2-2 | once | TRBV29-1 | NA
TGTGCCATCAGTGACTCTGACACAGGTTTCAATCAGCCCCAGCATTTT | CAISDSDTGFNQPQHF | TRBJ1-5 | NA | TRBV10-3 | NA
TGTGCCTGGACGGAGGACATCAACACCGGGGAGCTGTTTTTT | CAWTEDINTGELFF | TRBJ2-2 | medium-sized | TRBV30 | NA
TGTGCCAGTAGTATAGCTAGCGGGGGTCCAGATACGCAGTATTTT | CASSIASGGPDTQYF | TRBJ2-3 | NA | TRBV19 | TRBD2
TGTGCCAGCAGCTGGGCTTTGACAGGGTCCTCCAATCAGCCCCAGCATTTT | CASSWALTGSSNQPQHF | TRBJ1-5 | once | TRBV7-9 | TRBD1
TGTGCCTGGCGCGGGCCGGGACAGGGATATGGCAAAAACATTCAGTACTTC | CAWRGPGQGYGKNIQYF | TRBJ2-4 | NA | TRBV30 | TRBD1
TGTGCCAGCTCTCGAGGGACAGGGTTAATCGGTGAGCAGTTCTTC | CASSRGTGLIGEQFF | TRBJ2-1 | NA | TRBV18 | TRBD1
TGTGCCAGCTCACGCCTGGAGACTAGCGGGGGGCCCAATGAGCAGTTCTTC | CASSRLETSGGPNEQFF | TRBJ2-1 | NA | TRBV18 | TRBD2
TGCGCCAGCAGCTCCCCCCCTGCACAGGATTTCTCCTACGAGCAGTACTTC | CASSSPPAQDFSYEQYF | TRBJ2-7 | few | TRBV5-1 | NA
TGCAGTGCCCCCGGAGAGGCCGTCTACACCTTC | CSAPGEAVYTF | TRBJ1-2 | NA | TRBV20-1 | NA
TGTGCCAGCAGTGCAAAAGCGCTCGGGGCCAATTCACCCCTCCACTTT | CASSAKALGANSPLHF | TRBJ1-6 | NA | TRBV27 | NA
TGTGCCAGCAGCCCAGATCGGAACACCATATATTTT | CASSPDRNTIYF | TRBJ1-3 | once | TRBV7-2 | NA
TGCGCCAGCGGGGGTCAGGGCGCTAATGAAAAACTGTTTTTT | CASGGQGANEKLFF | TRBJ1-4 | NA | TRBV5-1 | NA
TGCGCCAGCAGCTCGTCGGGTAATGAGCAGTTCTTC | CASSSSGNEQFF | TRBJ2-1 | NA | TRBV5-1 | NA
TGTGCCAGCAGCTTAGATCCAGCGGGCACAGATACGCAGTATTTT | CASSLDPAGTDTQYF | TRBJ2-3 | once | TRBV7-9 | NA
TGTGCCAGCAGCTTGGGGCGGGGTGAAGCTTTCTTT | CASSLGRGEAFF | TRBJ1-1 | NA | TRBV5-6 | NA
TGTGCCAGCAGGAGTACACTGAACACTGAAGCTTTCTTT | CASRSTLNTEAFF | TRBJ1-1 | NA | TRBV6-5 | NA
TGTGCCAGCAGTCGGGGCCACAATGAGCAGTTCTTC | CASSRGHNEQFF | TRBJ2-1 | NA | TRBV7-8 | NA
TGTGCCAGCAGCGTCCAAACAGATACGCAGTATTTT | CASSVQTDTQYF | TRBJ2-3 | few | TRBV9 | NA
TGTGCCAGTAAGGGGTTTGAGGGCGGGTATTTT | CASKGFEGGYF | TRBJ2-3 | few | TRBV19 | NA
TGTGCCAGCAGTTTGGGCGGGGGTTCGAATGAGCAGTTCTTC | CASSLGGGSNEQFF | TRBJ2-1 | few | TRBV28 | TRBD2
TGTGCCAGCAGCTCCGGACAGGGGGCGCCTGAGACCCAGTACTTC | CASSSGQGAPETQYF | TRBJ2-5 | NA | TRBV11-2 | TRBD1
TGTGCCAGCAGTTACTCAGAGGATGGCTACACCTTC | CASSYSEDGYTF | TRBJ1-2 | NA | TRBV6-5 | NA
TGTGCCAGCAGTCTCGGTAAGGACGAGCAGTTCTTC | CASSLGKDEQFF | TRBJ2-1 | NA | TRBV11-3 | NA
TGTGCCAGCAGCTTAGAAGCGGGGATGGGCTACACCTTC | CASSLEAGMGYTF | TRBJ1-2 | NA | TRBV7-2 | NA
TGTGCCAGCACCAAGGGGACAGGGGACACTGAAGCTTTCTTT | CASTKGTGDTEAFF | TRBJ1-1 | NA | TRBV9 | TRBD1
TGTGCCAGCAGTTACCGGGGCGGACAGAACACTGAAGCTTTCTTT | CASSYRGGQNTEAFF | TRBJ1-1 | NA | TRBV6-6 | NA
TGTGCCAGCAGCTCAAAAGGGCAGCTGGGGAGCAATGAGCAGTTCTTC | CASSSKGQLGSNEQFF | TRBJ2-1 | NA | TRBV7-3 | NA
TGTGCCTGGACCCGCGGCCACAATGAGCAGTTCTTC | CAWTRGHNEQFF | TRBJ2-1 | NA | TRBV30 | NA
TGTGCCAGTAGTATCACCAGGGGTATGGATCAGCCCCAGCATTTT | CASSITRGMDQPQHF | TRBJ1-5 | once | TRBV19 | NA
TGTGCCAGCAGCCCAGACAGGGATAATTCACCCCTCCACTTT | CASSPDRDNSPLHF | TRBJ1-6 | NA | TRBV7-6 | TRBD1
TGCGCCAGCAGCTTGGATGGGGACACTGAAGCTTTCTTT | CASSLDGDTEAFF | TRBJ1-1 | NA | TRBV5-1 | NA